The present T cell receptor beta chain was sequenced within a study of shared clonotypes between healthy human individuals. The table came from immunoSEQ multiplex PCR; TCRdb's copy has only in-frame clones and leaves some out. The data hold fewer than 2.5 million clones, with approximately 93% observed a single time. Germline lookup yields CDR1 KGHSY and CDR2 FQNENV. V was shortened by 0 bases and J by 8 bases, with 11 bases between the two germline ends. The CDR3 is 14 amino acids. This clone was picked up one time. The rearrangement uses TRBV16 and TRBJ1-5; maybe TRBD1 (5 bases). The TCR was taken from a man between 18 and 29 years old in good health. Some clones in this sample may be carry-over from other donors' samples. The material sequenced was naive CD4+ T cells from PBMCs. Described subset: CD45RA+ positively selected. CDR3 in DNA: TGTGCCAGCAGCCAATCCTCAGGGAAGGAGCCCCAGCATTTT. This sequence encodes CASSQSSGKEPQHF.